This T cell receptor (beta chain) was obtained from a study of blood T cell repertoires in COVID-19. Study details: Sites across the United States, Italy and Spain contributed samples from acute and convalescent COVID-19. PBMCs, B-cell-depleted T cells, or T cells were the source of the cDNA or gDNA that made up the material.

Trimming removed 7 bases at V and 10 bases at J, with 14 bases between. Germline V gives CDR1 MDHEN, CDR2 SYDVKM. The CDR3 contains 12 residues. In the study's own analysis: Quantification of nucleated cells was approximated via reference gene primer amplification. The data were produced by immunoSEQ multiplex PCR, yet TCRdb's version contains in-frame clones alone and is incomplete. Clone size and V and J calls were adopted from that table, with D and trimming inferred from the DNA. In the table there are fewer than 110,000 clones, 70% to 90% of which are singletons. This rearrangement joins TRBV28 to TRBJ1-3; weak D call: TRBD1 (6 bases). The sequenced material came from peripheral blood. This TCR was sampled from a human donor in a cohort sampled during active COVID-19. The CDR3 coding sequence is TGTGCCAGCAAAGGACAGTTGAAGACCATATATTTT. Encoded protein: CASKGQLKTIYF.